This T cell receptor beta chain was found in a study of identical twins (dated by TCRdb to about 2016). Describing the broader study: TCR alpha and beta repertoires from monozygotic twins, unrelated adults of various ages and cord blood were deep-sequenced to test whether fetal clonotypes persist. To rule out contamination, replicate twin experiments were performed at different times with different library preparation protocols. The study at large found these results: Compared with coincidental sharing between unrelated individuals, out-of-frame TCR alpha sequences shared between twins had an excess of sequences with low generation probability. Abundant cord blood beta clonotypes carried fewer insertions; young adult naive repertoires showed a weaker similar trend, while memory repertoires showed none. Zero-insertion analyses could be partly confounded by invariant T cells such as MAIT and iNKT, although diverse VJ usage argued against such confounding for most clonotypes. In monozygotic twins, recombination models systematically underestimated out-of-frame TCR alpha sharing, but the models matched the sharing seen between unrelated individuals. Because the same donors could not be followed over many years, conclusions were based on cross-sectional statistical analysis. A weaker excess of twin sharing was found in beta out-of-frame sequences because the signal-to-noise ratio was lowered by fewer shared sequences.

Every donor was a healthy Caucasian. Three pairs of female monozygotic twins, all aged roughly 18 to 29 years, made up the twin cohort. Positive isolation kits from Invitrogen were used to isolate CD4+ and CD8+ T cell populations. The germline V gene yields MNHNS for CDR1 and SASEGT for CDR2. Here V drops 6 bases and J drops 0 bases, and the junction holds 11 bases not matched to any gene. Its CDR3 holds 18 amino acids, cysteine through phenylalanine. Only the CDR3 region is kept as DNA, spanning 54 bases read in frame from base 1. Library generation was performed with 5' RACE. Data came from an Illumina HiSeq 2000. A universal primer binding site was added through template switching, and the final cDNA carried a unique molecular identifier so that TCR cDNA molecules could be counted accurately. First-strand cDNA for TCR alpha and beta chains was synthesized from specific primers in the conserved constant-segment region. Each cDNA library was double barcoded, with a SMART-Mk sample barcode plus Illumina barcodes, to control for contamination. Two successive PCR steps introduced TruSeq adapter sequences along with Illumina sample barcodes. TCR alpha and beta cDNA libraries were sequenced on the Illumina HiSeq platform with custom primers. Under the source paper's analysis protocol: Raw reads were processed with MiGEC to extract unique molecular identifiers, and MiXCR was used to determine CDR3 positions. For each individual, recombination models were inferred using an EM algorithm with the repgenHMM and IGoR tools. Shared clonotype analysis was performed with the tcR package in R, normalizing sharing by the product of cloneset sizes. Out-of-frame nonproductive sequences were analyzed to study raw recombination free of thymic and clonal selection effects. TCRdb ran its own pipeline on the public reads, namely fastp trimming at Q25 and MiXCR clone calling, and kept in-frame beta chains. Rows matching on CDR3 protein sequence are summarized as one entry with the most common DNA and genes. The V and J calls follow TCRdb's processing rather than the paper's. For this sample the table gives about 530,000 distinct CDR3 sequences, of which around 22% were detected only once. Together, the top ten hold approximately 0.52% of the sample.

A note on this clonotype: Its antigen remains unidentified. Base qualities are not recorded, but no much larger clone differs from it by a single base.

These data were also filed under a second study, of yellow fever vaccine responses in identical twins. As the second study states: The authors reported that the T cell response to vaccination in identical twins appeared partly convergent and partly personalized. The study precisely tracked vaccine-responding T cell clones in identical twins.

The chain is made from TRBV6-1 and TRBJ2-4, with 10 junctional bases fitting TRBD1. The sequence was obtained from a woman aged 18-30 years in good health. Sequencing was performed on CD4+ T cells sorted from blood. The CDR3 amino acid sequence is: CASRTGTGDLIAKNIQYF. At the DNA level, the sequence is TGTGCCAGCAGAACCGGGACAGGGGACTTAATAGCCAAAAACATTCAGTACTTC.